The 13 T cell receptor beta chains given below trace back to one sample, sequenced in a study of T-cell reconstitution after alpha-beta-depleted transplantation in children. This sample's TCRbeta library carried unique molecular identifier barcodes. From the PCR reads, TCRdb called clonotypes with MiXCR, one entry per CDR3 protein. The sample yields approximately 130,000 distinct CDR3 sequences, about 9.5% seen once. Sample: PBMCs, mostly from graft donor cells, taken 180 days after TCRalphabeta/CD19-depleted stem cell transplant. The receptor source for this set is a girl in the first two years of life who had a stem cell transplant for combined immunodeficiency, so the T cells may come from the graft donor.

The J gene is TRBJ1-5, the V gene TRBV4-3, with D tentatively TRBD1 (5 bases). The ends were cut back, 3 bases at V and 3 bases at J, with 12 bases in the middle. This CDR3 has 15 residues. CDR1 is LGHNA and CDR2 is YSLEER in the germline V gene. CDR3 protein: CASSHLRGANQPQHF. CDR3 sequence (DNA): TGCGCCAGCAGCCACCTTCGAGGGGCCAATCAGCCCCAGCATTTT.

This clonotype was seen a few times. The chain couples TRBV6-1 to TRBJ1-5; maybe TRBD1 (6 bases). Germline-derived CDR1 and CDR2 are MNHNS and SASEGT. The CDR3 contains 14 residues. Trimming removed 6 bases from V and 2 bases from J, with 11 bases in between. CDR3 residues: CASRGGLGNQPQHF. In DNA, the CDR3 is TGTGCCAGCAGGGGGGGGCTGGGCAATCAGCCCCAGCATTTT.

This clonotype appeared a few times. This chain connects TRBV12-3 or TRBV12-4 to TRBJ2-7; 9 bases line up with TRBD1. The CDR3 consists of 16 residues. V lost 6 bases and J lost 7; bases outside the gene matches: 16. The CDR3 DNA follows: TGTGCCAGCAGAAATTCCCTTGGGGACAGGGACCGGGAGCAGTACTTC. This translates into CASRNSLGDRDREQYF.

The chain recombines TRBV11-2 with TRBJ2-3, with TRBD2 identical over 12 bases. The CDR3 is 19 residues long. Per germline, CDR1 SGHAT and CDR2 FQNNGV. The ends lost 5 bases at V and 4 bases at J; junction bases unmatched: 16. CDR3 in DNA: TGTGCCAGCAGCCGACGAAAATTTACTAGCGGGAGGTTAGCAGATACGCAGTATTTT. This sequence encodes CASSRRKFTSGRLADTQYF.

V and J are TRBV6-1 and TRBJ2-1, with TRBD2 identical over 11 bases. The CDR3 consists of 16 residues. Germline V lookup: CDR1 MNHNS, CDR2 SASEGT. V lost 8 bases and J lost 8; bases outside the gene matches: 14. CDR3: CASSLTSGDWWDEQFF. The CDR3 coding sequence is TGTGCCAGCTCCCTGACTAGCGGGGATTGGTGGGATGAGCAGTTCTTC.

This clonotype occurred many times. The gene calls are TRBV7-9 and TRBJ2-1; D remains unclear. With 4 bases removed from V and 8 bases from J, the gap between germline ends came to 9 bases. CDR3 length: 12 residues. The germline V gene encodes CDR1 SEHNR and CDR2 FQNEAQ (reference sequence). This CDR3 reads CASSSPDYEQFF. CDR3 bases: TGTGCCAGCAGCTCACCAGACTATGAGCAGTTCTTC.

This clonotype was recorded a few times. The CDR3 reads CASSRTGFVQPQHF. The CDR3 DNA sequence: TGTGCCAGCAGCCGGACAGGTTTCGTTCAGCCCCAGCATTTT. The chain recombines TRBV4-2 with TRBJ1-5; 7 bases line up with TRBD1. The CDR3 extends over 14 amino acids. Germline V gene sequence: CDR1 LGHNA, CDR2 YNFKEQ. V was pared by 4 bases and J by 6 bases, with 6 bases of the junction left unmatched.

The genes are TRBV20-1 and TRBJ2-5, with D unresolved. Germline CDR1 is DFQATT and CDR2 is SNEGSKA (reference sequence). This CDR3 is 14 amino acids long. With 3 bases removed from V and 1 base from J, the gap between germline ends came to 12 bases. CDR3 residues: CSARRPLIQETQYF. CDR3 in DNA: TGCAGTGCTAGGCGGCCTTTAATCCAAGAGACCCAGTACTTC.

In its sample, this clonotype was seen a few times. The CDR3 is CASSLSGGPSWSYEQYF. As DNA, the CDR3 is TGTGCCAGCAGTTTATCGGGAGGGCCCTCTTGGTCCTACGAGCAGTACTTC. V gene TRBV27 combines with J gene TRBJ2-7; 7 bases map to TRBD2. Germline CDR1 reads MNHEY; CDR2 reads SMNVEV (reference sequence). V shed 0 bases and J 1 base; nucleotides not matched to a gene: 9. The CDR3 is made up of 17 amino acids.

This clonotype was recorded at least ten times. This chain uses TRBV7-2 with TRBJ2-4, with a tentative D call TRBD2 (5 bases). Trimming took off 0 bases at V and 7 bases at J, with 13 bases between the two ends. This CDR3 is built from 15 residues. The germline V gene encodes CDR1 SGHTA and CDR2 FQGNSA. The DNA for the CDR3 is TGTGCCAGCAGCTTAGCGCTAGCCGGTGGGAACATTCAGTACTTC. The encoded protein is CASSLALAGGNIQYF. The full variable domain, completed using reference TRBV7-2 and TRBJ2-4, is GAGVSQSPSNKVTEKGKDVELRCDPISGHTALYWYRQSLGQGLEFLIYFQGNSAPDKSGLPSDRFSAERTGGSVSTLTIQRTQQEDSAVYLCASSLALAGGNIQYFGAGTRLSVL.

The chain joins TRBV20-1 to TRBJ1-4; D is unclear. The CDR3 runs 14 residues. Germline CDR1 DFQATT, CDR2 SNEGSKA (reference sequence). Trimming left V 7 bases short and J 4 bases short, with 16 bases between. CDR3 nucleotides: TGCAGTGGCTCTACCGGGTCCAATAATGAAAAACTGTTTTTT. This encodes CSGSTGSNNEKLFF.

The chain's CDR3 is CSVAPIQDTEAFF. The DNA for the CDR3 is TGCAGCGTTGCCCCAATCCAAGACACTGAAGCTTTCTTT. The chain employs TRBV29-1 and TRBJ1-1; D call uncertain. Trimming removed 4 bases at V and 3 bases at J, with 12 bases between. Per germline, CDR1 SQVTM and CDR2 ANQGSEA. This CDR3 has 13 residues. The full variable domain, with the rest looked up from reference TRBV29-1 and TRBJ1-1, is SAVISQKPSRDICQRGTSLTIQCQVDSQVTMMFWYRQQPGQSLTLIATANQGSEATYESGFVIDKFPISRPNLTFSTLTVSNMSPEDSSIYLCSVAPIQDTEAFFGQGTRLTVV.

The V gene is TRBV12-3 or TRBV12-4, the J gene TRBJ2-2, with a weak D call TRBD1 (5 bases). This CDR3 has 14 amino acids. Deletions cut 5 bases from V and 6 bases from J, with 13 bases between. The CDR3 bases are TGTGCCAGCAGTGGCCAGGGTCCCCCCGGGGAGCTGTTTTTT. This encodes CASSGQGPPGELFF.